The T cell receptor beta chain described here comes from a study of control samples from healthy donors and cancer patients. Only in-frame clones appear in the TCRdb table, and some are missing; sequencing was by immunoSEQ multiplex PCR. Among approximately 100,000 clones listed, 65% to 85% were seen once. The germline gives CDR1 SNHLY, CDR2 FYNNEI. The CDR3 runs to 15 residues. V lost 2 bases to trimming and J lost 7 bases; unmatched junction nucleotides: 7. The V and J genes are TRBV2 and TRBJ2-1; 8 bases align to TRBD1. The TCR was taken from a man between 65 and 85 years old with lung cancer. The sample was PBMCs. CDR3 amino acids: CASSENPTGANEQFF. The CDR3 bases are TGTGCCAGCAGTGAAAATCCGACAGGGGCGAATGAGCAGTTCTTC.